The present TCR beta chain was sequenced within a study of shared clonotypes between healthy human individuals. Study-level findings and limits: The sharing of 4.5% to 6.5% of naive CD4 clonotypes was seen across a handful of donors.

The repertoire was sequenced with immunoSEQ multiplex PCR; TCRdb's copy has only in-frame clones and lacks some. Among about a million clones listed, 60% to 85% were seen once. The ends were cut back, 6 bases at V and 0 bases at J, with 14 bases in the middle. The germline gives CDR1 MNHNS, CDR2 SASEGT. There are 15 residues in the CDR3. About this clone: As yet, its antigen is unknown.

The chain couples TRBV6-1 to TRBJ1-2; no clear D gene. The sequencing input was memory CD4+ T cells from PBMCs. Subset: CD45RA-negative fraction. The receptor was isolated from a man aged 18 to 29 in good health. Some clones in this sample may be carry-over from other donors' samples. The CDR3 DNA is TGTGCCAGCAGATATGGGAGTTCCTCTAACTATGGCTACACCTTC. Amino acids: CASRYGSSSNYGYTF.